These 13 T cell receptor beta chains share one sample of origin, sequenced in a study of blood T cell repertoires in COVID-19. Sequencing was performed with immunoSEQ multiplex PCR; in TCRdb, only in-frame clones are kept and a portion is missing. The top ten hold 8% to 10% of the sample, which has around 20,000 clones, approximately 86% seen once. The sequencing input was peripheral blood. The receptors originated from a human donor in a cohort sampled during active COVID-19. The donor label of this sample is uncertain.

This chain links TRBV6-1 with TRBJ1-4, with no clear D. In germline, CDR1 is MNHNS, CDR2 SASEGT. CDR3 size: 14 residues. With 1 base removed from V and 8 bases from J, the gap between germline ends came to 11 bases. The CDR3 sequence is CASSEGAPLEKLFF. For the CDR3, the DNA is TGTGCCAGCAGTGAAGGTGCGCCTTTGGAAAAACTGTTTTTT.

The chain employs TRBV10-3 and TRBJ1-3; 11 bases match TRBD1. This CDR3 comprises 16 residues. Germline V gives CDR1 ENHRY, CDR2 SYGVKD. The V segment lost 6 bases and the J segment 0 bases; nucleotides outside the gene matches: 4. The CDR3 loop reads CAISGTGGSSGNTIYF. The CDR3 DNA reads as TGTGCCATCAGCGGGACAGGGGGTAGCTCTGGAAACACCATATATTTT.

This sequence joins TRBV28 and TRBJ2-3, with D perhaps matching TRBD2 (5 bases). V was cut by 3 bases and J by 2 bases, with 12 bases left in between. Germline CDR1 and CDR2: MDHEN and SYDVKM. This CDR3 comprises 15 residues. For the CDR3, the DNA is TGTGCCAGCAGTTTTACTAGGACTTACACAGATACGCAGTATTTT. It encodes CASSFTRTYTDTQYF. The full variable domain, completed using reference TRBV28 and TRBJ2-3, is DVKVTQSSRYLVKRTGEKVFLECVQDMDHENMFWYRQDPGLGLRLIYFSYDVKMKEKGDIPEGYSVSREKKERFSLILESASTNQTSMYLCASSFTRTYTDTQYFGPGTRLTVL.

This chain uses TRBV28 with TRBJ1-2; TRBD1 is a possible D gene (6 bases). V was cut by 6 bases and J by 8 bases, with 16 bases left in between. Germline assignment: CDR1 MDHEN and CDR2 SYDVKM. The CDR3 length is 13 residues. CDR3 protein: CASRTNRERGYTF. CDR3 coding DNA: TGTGCCAGCAGAACAAACAGGGAGCGGGGCTACACCTTC.

This chain joins TRBV6-5 and TRBJ1-3, with D perhaps matching TRBD1 (5 bases). From germline, CDR1 is MNHEY and CDR2 SVGAGI. CDR3 length: 14 residues. Trimming left V 10 bases short and J 0 bases short, with 13 bases between. CDR3 loop: CATGGGSSGNTIYF. The CDR3 DNA reads as TGTGCCACCGGCGGGGGATCCTCTGGAAACACCATATATTTT.

The chain carries TRBV21-1 and TRBJ2-1; the table names TRBD2, a call not compared with the DNA. TRBV21-1 is assigned pseudogene status. This CDR3 region has 19 residues. CDR3 sequence (DNA): TGTGCCAGCAGCAAAGGGGCAGCGGGAGGGCCGAGCTCCTACAATGAGCAGTTCTTC. Its protein is CASSKGAAGGPSSYNEQFF.

This clone was seen only once. The chain couples TRBV5-1 to TRBJ2-7, with 7 bases that match TRBD1. The CDR3 is made up of 13 amino acids. Germline V CDR1 and CDR2: SGHRS, YFSETQ. V lost 0 bases to trimming and J lost 6 bases; unmatched junction nucleotides: 3. The DNA of the CDR3 is TGCGCCAGCAGCTTGGTAGGGGGCGCCGAGCAGTACTTC. Encoded protein: CASSLVGGAEQYF.

The V call is TRBV5-4, the J call TRBJ2-5, with 11 positions matching TRBD1. Germline V CDR1 and CDR2: SGHNT, YYREEE (reference sequence). This CDR3 region has 20 residues. J lost 0 bases, V lost 5 bases, and 18 bases had no gene match. CDR3 DNA: TGTGCCAGCAGTGCGAGAAGAGGGACAGGGGGTCCGACCAACCAAGAGACCCAGTACTTC. It encodes CASSARRGTGGPTNQETQYF.

This rearrangement joins TRBV2 to TRBJ1-5, with 7 bases matching TRBD1. Losses at the gene ends were 6 bases for V and 9 bases for J; bases not matched to a gene: 14. Germline values: CDR1 SNHLY, CDR2 FYNNEI. The CDR3 is made up of 15 amino acids. The CDR3: CASRLPGQSPLPQHF. The DNA for the CDR3 is TGTGCCAGCAGATTACCGGGACAGTCGCCACTGCCCCAGCATTTT.

V is TRBV6-4 and J is TRBJ1-1, with D unresolved. The CDR3 covers 13 residues. Germline assignment: CDR1 MRHNA and CDR2 SNTAGT. The V end was cut by 4 bases, the J end by 7 bases, with 13 bases between. DNA for the CDR3: TGTGCCAGCAGTGTCACCCTCGGGAGTGAAGCTTTCTTT. Encoded protein: CASSVTLGSEAFF.

The rearrangement joins TRBV11-2 to TRBJ2-1; D possibly corresponds to TRBD1 (6 bases). Looked up from germline, CDR1 is SGHAT and CDR2 is FQNNGV. The length of the CDR3 is 16 residues. Trimming left V 4 bases short and J 5 bases short, with 18 bases between. In nucleotides, the CDR3 is TGTGCCAGCAGCTCGCAAGTCTACACAGGGAACAATGAGCAGTTCTTC. It codes for CASSSQVYTGNNEQFF.

The rearrangement uses TRBV7-8 and TRBJ2-7; TRBD1 aligns across 12 bases. The CDR3 runs 15 residues. V shed 7 bases, J shed 1 base, and the junction held 5 bases outside the gene matches. Germline CDR1 SGHVS, CDR2 FQNEAQ. The CDR3 DNA reads TGTGCCAGCACCGGGACAGGGGGCTTTTCCTACGAGCAGTACTTC. Translated, it gives CASTGTGGFSYEQYF. Drawing the rest from reference TRBV7-8 and TRBJ2-7, the complete variable domain is GAGVSQSPRYKVAKRGQDVALRCDPISGHVSLFWYQQALGQGPEFLTYFQNEAQLDKSGLPSDRFFAERPEGSVSTLKIQRTQQEDSAVYLCASTGTGGFSYEQYFGPGTRLTVT.

The chain has TRBV2 and TRBJ2-7; 7 bases line up with TRBD2. The J segment lost 2 bases and the V segment lost 6 bases, leaving 7 bases of the junction unmatched. The CDR3 has 14 residues. Germline V gives CDR1 SNHLY, CDR2 FYNNEI. The CDR3 nucleotides read TGTGCCAGCAGGACCCCTAGCGGCCCCTACGAGCAGTACTTC. Its protein product is CASRTPSGPYEQYF.